The following is a T cell receptor (beta chain) sequence with its context. Its antigen is unidentified. The ends lost 0 bases at V and 4 bases at J; junction bases unmatched: 5. Germline V lookup: CDR1 SQVTM, CDR2 ANQGSEA. The CDR3 totals 15 residues. These data come from a study of long-term antiretroviral therapy in people with HIV. Broader study findings: Those clones which expanded before ART made up the dominant part of the repertoire at all time points.

The immunoSEQ assay was v3.0, run at survey level. Assay: immunoSEQ multiplex PCR; the TCRdb copy retains only in-frame clones and omits some. This sample has about 25,000 clones, with around 80% found just once. The rearrangement links TRBV29-1 to TRBJ1-2; 10 positions match TRBD1. The receptor was isolated from a man aged 18 to 29 with HIV. The starting material was unsorted PBMCs, obtained 3 years after starting antiretroviral therapy. As DNA, the CDR3 is TGCAGCGTTGAAGAGGGGACAGGGGCTCCCTATGGCTACACCTTC. Encoded protein: CSVEEGTGAPYGYTF.